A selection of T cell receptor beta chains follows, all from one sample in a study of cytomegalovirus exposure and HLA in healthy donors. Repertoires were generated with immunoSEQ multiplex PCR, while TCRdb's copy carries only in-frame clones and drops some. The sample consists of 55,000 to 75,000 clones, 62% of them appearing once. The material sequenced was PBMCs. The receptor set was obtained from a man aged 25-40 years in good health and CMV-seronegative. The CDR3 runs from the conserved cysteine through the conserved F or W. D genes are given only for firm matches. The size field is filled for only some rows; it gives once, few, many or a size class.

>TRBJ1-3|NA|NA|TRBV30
TGTGCCTGGAGTGTACCTCGGGGTACTGGAAACACCATATATTTT
CAWSVPRGTGNTIYF
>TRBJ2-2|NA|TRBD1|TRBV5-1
TGCGCCAGCAGCCCACTGGGGGACAGCACCGGGGAGCTGTTTTTT
CASSPLGDSTGELFF
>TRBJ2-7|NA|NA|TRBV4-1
TGCGCCAGCAGCCAAGTTCAAGGCAGGGCATTTGTCGCCTACGAGCAGTACTTC
CASSQVQGRAFVAYEQYF
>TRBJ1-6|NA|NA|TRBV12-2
TGTGCAAGTCGCCCAGGGCCGGACAGGGGCCGTCATTCACCCCTCCACTTT
CASRPGPDRGRHSPLHF
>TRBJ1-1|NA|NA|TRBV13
TGTGCCAGCAGCTTAGCCCGGGGACTCGCTTTCTTT
CASSLARGLAFF
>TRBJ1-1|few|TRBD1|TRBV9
TGTGCCAGCAGCTTGGGACAGGGCACTGAAGCTTTCTTT
CASSLGQGTEAFF
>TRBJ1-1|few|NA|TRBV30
TGTGCCTGGAGAAGCAGGGGTGACACTGAAGCTTTCTTT
CAWRSRGDTEAFF
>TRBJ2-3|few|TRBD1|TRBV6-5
TGTGCCAGCAGTTACGACGACAGGGGGTATTTAGATACGCAGTATTTT
CASSYDDRGYLDTQYF
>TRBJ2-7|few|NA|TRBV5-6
TGTGCCAGCACCATCATCGTCGGAGGCTACGAGCAGTACTTC
CASTIIVGGYEQYF
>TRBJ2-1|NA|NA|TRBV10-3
TGTGCCATCAGTGAATTTTCTCTATCCAACAATGAGCAGTTCTTC
CAISEFSLSNNEQFF
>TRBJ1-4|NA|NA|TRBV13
TGTGCCAGCAGCCTAGCCACAACTAATGAAAAACTGTTTTTT
CASSLATTNEKLFF